The source of this TCR beta chain is a study of long-term antiretroviral therapy in people with HIV. Sequencing relied on immunoSEQ assay v3.0, run at survey level. Sequencing used immunoSEQ multiplex PCR; TCRdb keeps in-frame clones, though not all of them. The sample lists over 20,000 clones; approximately 91% were seen once. This clonotype was obtained from a man in his sixties with HIV. Sequencing used unsorted PBMCs, obtained 0.6 years after starting antiretroviral therapy.

CDR3 loop: CAISEGTGGLTGELFF. The CDR3 nucleotides are TGCGCCATCTCAGAGGGGACAGGGGGACTCACCGGGGAGCTGTTTTTT. The chain is built from TRBV10-2 and TRBJ2-2; 11 bases align to TRBD1. Germline values: CDR1 WSHSY, CDR2 SAAADI. With V trimmed by 10 bases and J by 4 bases, 11 bases remained unmatched. The length of the CDR3 is 16 residues.